The 15 T cell receptor beta chains below all came from one sample that was sequenced in a study of early T cells in non-severe SARS-CoV-2 infection. One entry per CDR3 protein results from TCRdb running MiXCR on the 5' RACE reads. The data show 30,000 or so distinct CDR3 sequences, with around 7% seen just once and 30% to 45% held by the top ten. Material: whole blood. These receptor sequences come from an adult who was a healthcare worker with PCR-confirmed SARS-CoV-2 infection or an uninfected control (not recorded which).

This clonotype appeared many times. The chain joins TRBV30 to TRBJ2-3; D unresolved. Trimming removed 5 bases at V and 1 base at J, with 7 bases between. This CDR3 contains 12 residues. Germline loops: CDR1 GTSNPN, CDR2 SVGIG (reference sequence). As DNA, the CDR3 is TGTGCCTGGGCGAGCGGCACAGATACGCAGTATTTT. As protein: CAWASGTDTQYF. The variable domain in full, with the rest retrieved from reference TRBV30 and TRBJ2-3, is SQTIHQWPATLVQPVGSPLSLECTVEGTSNPNLYWYRQAAGRGLQLLFYSVGIGQISSEVPQNLSASRPQDRQFILSSKKLLLSDSGFYLCAWASGTDTQYFGPGTRLTVL.

This clonotype was observed many times. This chain joins TRBV7-2 and TRBJ1-3; 10 bases agree with TRBD1. This CDR3 is 17 amino acids long. Per the germline V gene, CDR1 is SGHTA and CDR2 is FQGNSA. V was clipped by 1 base and J by 9 bases; unmatched bases: 12. The CDR3 bases are TGTGCCAGCAGCTTAGATTCCGGGACAGGGGCCAAGGGCACCATATATTTT. Amino acids: CASSLDSGTGAKGTIYF.

This clonotype was seen repeatedly, ten times or more. This chain links TRBV5-5 with TRBJ2-3; D remains unclear. Germline-derived CDR1 and CDR2 are SGHKS and YYEKEE (reference sequence). V lost 0 bases, J lost 0 bases, and 5 bases lay in between. The CDR3 covers 14 residues. Written as DNA, the CDR3 is TGTGCCAGCAGCTTGGCAATCAGCACAGATACGCAGTATTTT. Amino acids: CASSLAISTDTQYF.

This clonotype was detected ten times or more. The rearrangement links TRBV6-6 to TRBJ2-7, with D unresolved. V gave up 2 bases and J gave up 7 bases, with 6 bases separating them. Per germline, CDR1 MNHNY and CDR2 SVGAGI (reference sequence). The CDR3 has 11 residues. The CDR3 sequence: CASSYTREQYF. CDR3 coding DNA: TGTGCCAGCAGTTACACCAGGGAGCAGTACTTC.

This clonotype occurred a few times. The chain couples TRBV6-5 to TRBJ2-3, with TRBD2 matching 11 bases. J was trimmed by 2 bases and V by 0 bases; bases with no gene match: 4. Germline CDR1 is MNHEY and CDR2 is SVGAGI. The CDR3 length is 17 residues. CDR3 nucleotide sequence: TGTGCCAGCAGTTACTCTGGGACTAGCGGTCACACAGATACGCAGTATTTT. It specifies CASSYSGTSGHTDTQYF.

This clonotype was detected ten times or more. The chain carries TRBV19 and TRBJ2-7, with TRBD1 matching over 7 bases. The CDR3 contains 14 residues. After removal of 8 bases from V and 6 bases from J, the junction contained 13 bases not matched to a gene. CDR1 and CDR2 from the germline V gene are LNHDA and SQIVND (reference sequence). The CDR3: CASAGVDTGAEQYF. CDR3 sequence (DNA): TGTGCCAGTGCAGGGGTGGACACAGGGGCCGAGCAGTACTTC.

At least ten counts were recorded for this clonotype. The chain uses TRBV20-1 and TRBJ2-5, with D possibly TRBD1 on 7 matching bases. Germline V gene sequence: CDR1 DFQATT, CDR2 SNEGSKA (reference sequence). The V end was cut by 5 bases, the J end by 2 bases, with 18 bases between. CDR3 length: 15 residues. CDR3 amino acids: CSADRGGAGQETQYF. DNA of the CDR3: TGCAGTGCTGACCGAGGGGGCGCGGGACAAGAGACCCAGTACTTC.

This clonotype was observed a handful of times. The rearrangement links TRBV11-2 to TRBJ2-6; D unresolved. Germline V gene sequence: CDR1 SGHAT, CDR2 FQNNGV. The CDR3 loop spans 16 amino acids. V shed 4 bases and J shed 4 bases, with 14 bases lying between them. CDR3 sequence reads: CASSSYQFSGANVLTF. DNA for the CDR3: TGTGCCAGCAGCTCGTACCAGTTCTCCGGGGCCAACGTCCTGACTTTC.

This clonotype was counted ten times or more. The rearrangement links TRBV6-6 to TRBJ1-1; no clear D gene. V was trimmed by 5 bases and J by 4 bases, leaving 17 bases between them. The CDR3 contains 15 residues. Germline V lookup: CDR1 MNHNY, CDR2 SVGAGI (reference sequence). DNA of the CDR3: TGTGCCAGCAGTCAAACGTACCCCGGTAGCACTGAAGCTTTCTTT. This translates into CASSQTYPGSTEAFF.

This clonotype was recorded many times. The rearrangement links TRBV6-4 to TRBJ2-1; maybe TRBD1 (6 bases). Trimming pared 5 bases from V and 10 bases from J, leaving 15 bases between. Germline V lookup: CDR1 MRHNA, CDR2 SNTAGT. The CDR3 covers 13 residues. The CDR3, as DNA: TGTGCCAGCAGTAAAACAGGGAGCGGCGAGCAGTTCTTC. Protein product: CASSKTGSGEQFF.

This clonotype has ten or more counts. The chain carries TRBV6-5 and TRBJ2-5, with D perhaps TRBD2 (5 bases). The CDR3 has 16 amino acids. V was trimmed by 4 bases and J by 1 base, leaving 16 bases between them. Germline V gives CDR1 MNHEY, CDR2 SVGAGI. As DNA, the CDR3 is TGTGCCAGCAGTTTCCGGACTGGGATTCTCCAAGAGACCCAGTACTTC. This codes for CASSFRTGILQETQYF.

In this sample, this clonotype turned up many times. V gene TRBV7-9 combines with J gene TRBJ2-1, with D possibly being TRBD2 (5 bases). Germline V gene data show CDR1 as SEHNR and CDR2 as FQNEAQ (reference sequence). V was shortened by 1 base and J by 9 bases, with 13 bases between the two germline ends. The CDR3 is 14 residues long. CDR3 in amino acids: CASSLGANEGEQFF. DNA of the CDR3: TGTGCCAGCAGCTTAGGGGCCAACGAGGGTGAGCAGTTCTTC.

This clonotype was seen repeatedly, ten times or more. The chain is built from TRBV11-2 and TRBJ2-2, with no clear D. Germline values: CDR1 SGHAT, CDR2 FQNNGV. There are 14 residues in the CDR3. Trimming shortened V by 6 bases and J by 0 bases, and 8 bases separated the two germline ends. CDR3 amino acids: CASSAAANTGELFF. CDR3 DNA sequence: TGTGCCAGCAGTGCAGCCGCGAACACCGGGGAGCTGTTTTTT.

This clonotype was recorded a few times. The genes are TRBV18 and TRBJ2-7, with D uncertain. The CDR3 has 13 amino acids. The V end was cut by 6 bases, the J end by 6 bases, with 15 bases between. From germline, CDR1 is KGHSH and CDR2 LQKENI. The CDR3 region is CASSGGPTGEQYF. DNA of the CDR3: TGTGCCAGCTCCGGCGGCCCTACCGGCGAGCAGTACTTC.

This clonotype appeared many times. The chain is built from TRBV2 and TRBJ2-6; possibly TRBD1 for D (6 bases). The germline CDR1 and CDR2 sequences are SNHLY and FYNNEI. The CDR3 is 17 amino acids. V was pared by 5 bases and J by 0 bases, with 14 bases between. This CDR3 is CASSLGQSSSGANVLTF. Here the CDR3 DNA reads TGTGCCAGCAGTTTAGGACAGTCGAGCTCTGGGGCCAACGTCCTGACTTTC. Full variable domain (missing parts from reference TRBV2 and TRBJ2-6): EPEVTQTPSHQVTQMGQEVILRCVPISNHLYFYWYRQILGQKVEFLVSFYNNEISEKSEIFDDQFSVERPDGSNFTLKIRSTKLEDSAMYFCASSLGQSSSGANVLTFGAGSRLTVL.